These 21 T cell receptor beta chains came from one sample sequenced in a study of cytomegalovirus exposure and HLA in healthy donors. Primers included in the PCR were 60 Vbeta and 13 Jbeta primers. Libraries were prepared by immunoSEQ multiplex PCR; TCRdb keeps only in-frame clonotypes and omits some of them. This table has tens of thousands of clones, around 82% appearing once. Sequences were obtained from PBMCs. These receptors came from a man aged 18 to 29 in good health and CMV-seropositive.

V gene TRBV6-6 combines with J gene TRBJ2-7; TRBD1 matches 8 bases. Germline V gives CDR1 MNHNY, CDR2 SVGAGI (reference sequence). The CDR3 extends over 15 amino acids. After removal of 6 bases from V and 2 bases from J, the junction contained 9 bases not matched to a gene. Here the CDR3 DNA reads TGTGCCAGCAGCACTACAGGGGGGACGACCTACGAGCAGTACTTC. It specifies CASSTTGGTTYEQYF.

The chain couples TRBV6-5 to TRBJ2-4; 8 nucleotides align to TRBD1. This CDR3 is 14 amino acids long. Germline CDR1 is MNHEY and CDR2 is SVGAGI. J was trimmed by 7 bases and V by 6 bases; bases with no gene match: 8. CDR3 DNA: TGTGCCAGCAGAGTAGGACAGGGAATGAACATTCAGTACTTC. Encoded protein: CASRVGQGMNIQYF.

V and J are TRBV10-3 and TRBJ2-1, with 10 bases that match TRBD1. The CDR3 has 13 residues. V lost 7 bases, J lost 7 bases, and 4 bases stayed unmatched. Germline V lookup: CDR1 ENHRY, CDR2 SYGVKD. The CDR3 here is CAITRTGGNEQFF. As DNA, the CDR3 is TGTGCCATCACAAGGACAGGGGGGAATGAGCAGTTCTTC.

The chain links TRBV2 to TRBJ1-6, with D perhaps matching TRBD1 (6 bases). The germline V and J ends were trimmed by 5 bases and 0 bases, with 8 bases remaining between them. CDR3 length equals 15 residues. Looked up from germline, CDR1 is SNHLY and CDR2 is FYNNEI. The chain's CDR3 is CASSTDSSYNSPLHF. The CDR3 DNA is TGTGCCAGCAGTACGGACAGCTCCTATAATTCACCCCTCCACTTT.

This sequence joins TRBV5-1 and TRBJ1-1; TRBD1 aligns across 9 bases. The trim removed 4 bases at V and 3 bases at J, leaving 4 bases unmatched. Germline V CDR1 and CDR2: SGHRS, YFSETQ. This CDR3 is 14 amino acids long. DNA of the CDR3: TGCGCCAGCAGCCGACAGGGGGAAGACACTGAAGCTTTCTTT. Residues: CASSRQGEDTEAFF.

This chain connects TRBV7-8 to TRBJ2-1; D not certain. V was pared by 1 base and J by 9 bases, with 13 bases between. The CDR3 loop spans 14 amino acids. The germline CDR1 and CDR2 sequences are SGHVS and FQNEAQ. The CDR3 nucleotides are TGTGCCAGCAGCTTAGAAAAGAGTCTCGTTGAGCAGTTCTTC. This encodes CASSLEKSLVEQFF.

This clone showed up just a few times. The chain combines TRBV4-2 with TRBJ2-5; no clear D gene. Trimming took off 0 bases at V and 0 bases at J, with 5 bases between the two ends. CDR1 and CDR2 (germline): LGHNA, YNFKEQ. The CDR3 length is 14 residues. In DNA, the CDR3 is TGTGCCAGCAGCCAAGATTACAACCAAGAGACCCAGTACTTC. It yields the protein CASSQDYNQETQYF.

CDR3 bases: TGTGCCAGCAGTCTGACAGGTCTCTATGGCTACACCTTC. Amino acids: CASSLTGLYGYTF. The rearrangement joins TRBV6-1 to TRBJ1-2; a weak D match, TRBD1 (6 bases). The CDR3 covers 13 residues. The germline V gene has CDR1 MNHNS and CDR2 SASEGT. Trimming removed 5 bases from V and 4 bases from J, with 11 bases in between.

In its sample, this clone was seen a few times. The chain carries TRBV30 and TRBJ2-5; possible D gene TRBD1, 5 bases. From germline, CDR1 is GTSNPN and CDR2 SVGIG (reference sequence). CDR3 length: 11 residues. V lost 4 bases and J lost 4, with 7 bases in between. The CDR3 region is CAWTRGETQYF. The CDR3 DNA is TGTGCCTGGACTAGGGGAGAGACCCAGTACTTC. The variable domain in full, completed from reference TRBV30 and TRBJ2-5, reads SQTIHQWPATLVQPVGSPLSLECTVEGTSNPNLYWYRQAAGRGLQLLFYSVGIGQISSEVPQNLSASRPQDRQFILSSKKLLLSDSGFYLCAWTRGETQYFGPGTRLLVL.

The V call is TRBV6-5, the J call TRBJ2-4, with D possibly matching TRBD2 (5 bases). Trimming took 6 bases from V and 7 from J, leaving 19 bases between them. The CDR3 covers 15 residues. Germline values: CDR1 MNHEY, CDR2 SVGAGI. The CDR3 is CASRAPGSRYNIQYF. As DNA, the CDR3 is TGTGCCAGCAGGGCTCCGGGGTCGCGTTATAACATTCAGTACTTC.

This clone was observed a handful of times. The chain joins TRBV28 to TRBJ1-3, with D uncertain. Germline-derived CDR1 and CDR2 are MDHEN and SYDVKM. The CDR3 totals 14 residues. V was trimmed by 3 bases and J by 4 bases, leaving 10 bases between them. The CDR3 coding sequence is TGTGCCAGCAGTTTTTCCGGGGTCGGAAACACCATATATTTT. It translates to CASSFSGVGNTIYF.

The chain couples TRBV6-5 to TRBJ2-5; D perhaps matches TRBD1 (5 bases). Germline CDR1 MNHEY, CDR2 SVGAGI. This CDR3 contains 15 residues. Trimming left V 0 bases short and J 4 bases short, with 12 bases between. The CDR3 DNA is TGTGCCAGCAGTTACTCCGACAGTTATACAGAGACCCAGTACTTC. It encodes CASSYSDSYTETQYF.

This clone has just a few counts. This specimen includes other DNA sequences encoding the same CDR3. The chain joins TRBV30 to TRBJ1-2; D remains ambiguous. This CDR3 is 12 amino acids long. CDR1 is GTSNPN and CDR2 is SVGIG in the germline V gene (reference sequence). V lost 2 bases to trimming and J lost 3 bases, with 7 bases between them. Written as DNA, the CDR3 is TGTGCCTGGAGTTCCGGTGACTATGGCTACACCTTC. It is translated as CAWSSGDYGYTF.

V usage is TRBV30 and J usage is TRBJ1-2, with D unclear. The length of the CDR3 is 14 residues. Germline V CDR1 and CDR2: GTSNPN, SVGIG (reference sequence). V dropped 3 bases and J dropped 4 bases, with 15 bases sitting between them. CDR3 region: CAWSEYPELYGYTF. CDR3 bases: TGTGCCTGGAGCGAATATCCGGAGCTCTATGGCTACACCTTC. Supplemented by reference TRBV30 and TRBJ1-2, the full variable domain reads SQTIHQWPATLVQPVGSPLSLECTVEGTSNPNLYWYRQAAGRGLQLLFYSVGIGQISSEVPQNLSASRPQDRQFILSSKKLLLSDSGFYLCAWSEYPELYGYTFGSGTRLTVV.

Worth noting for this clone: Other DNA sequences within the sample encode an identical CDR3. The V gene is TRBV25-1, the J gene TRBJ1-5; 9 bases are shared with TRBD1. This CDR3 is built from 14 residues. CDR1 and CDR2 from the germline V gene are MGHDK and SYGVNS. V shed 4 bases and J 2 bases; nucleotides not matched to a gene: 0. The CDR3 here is CASSGTGGNQPQHF. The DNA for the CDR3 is TGTGCCAGCAGTGGGACAGGGGGCAATCAGCCCCAGCATTTT.

The CDR3 DNA sequence: TGTGCCAGCAGGTATCCTGGGACAGACCCCAATGAGCAGTTCTTC. This codes for CASRYPGTDPNEQFF. The chain employs TRBV28 and TRBJ2-1; 7 positions match TRBD1. The CDR3 extends over 15 amino acids. Germline CDR1 MDHEN, CDR2 SYDVKM. Trimming cost V 6 bases and J 6 bases; bases outside gene matches: 11.

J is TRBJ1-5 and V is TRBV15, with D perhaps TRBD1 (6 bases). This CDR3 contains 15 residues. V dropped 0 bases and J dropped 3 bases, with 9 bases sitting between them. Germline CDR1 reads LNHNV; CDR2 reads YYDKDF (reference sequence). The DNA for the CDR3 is TGTGCCACCAGCAGAGAAACAGGGAACAATCAGCCCCAGCATTTT. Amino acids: CATSRETGNNQPQHF.

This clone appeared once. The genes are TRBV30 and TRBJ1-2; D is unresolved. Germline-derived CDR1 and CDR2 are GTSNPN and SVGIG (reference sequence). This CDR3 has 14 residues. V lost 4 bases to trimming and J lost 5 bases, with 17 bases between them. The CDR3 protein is CAWTSSGRIYGYTF. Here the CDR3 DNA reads TGTGCCTGGACTTCCTCCGGCAGGATTTATGGCTACACCTTC.

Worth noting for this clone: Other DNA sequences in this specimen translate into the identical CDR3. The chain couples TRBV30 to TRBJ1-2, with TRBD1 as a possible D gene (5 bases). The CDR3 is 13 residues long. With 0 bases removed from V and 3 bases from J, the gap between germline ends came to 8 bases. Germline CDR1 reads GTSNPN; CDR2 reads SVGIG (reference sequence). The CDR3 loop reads CAWSVQGDYGYTF. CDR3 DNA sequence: TGTGCCTGGAGTGTTCAAGGGGACTATGGCTACACCTTC.

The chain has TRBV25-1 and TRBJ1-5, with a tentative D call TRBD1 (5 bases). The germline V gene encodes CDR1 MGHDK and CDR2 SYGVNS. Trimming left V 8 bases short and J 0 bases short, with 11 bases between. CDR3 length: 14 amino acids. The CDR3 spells CASGTGDSNQPQHF. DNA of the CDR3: TGTGCCAGCGGGACGGGAGATAGCAATCAGCCCCAGCATTTT.

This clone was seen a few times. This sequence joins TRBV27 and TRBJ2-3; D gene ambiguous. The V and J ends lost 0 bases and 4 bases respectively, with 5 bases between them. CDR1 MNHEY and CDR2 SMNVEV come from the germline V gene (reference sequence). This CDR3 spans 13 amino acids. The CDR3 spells CASSLSSADTQYF. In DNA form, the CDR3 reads TGTGCCAGCAGTTTATCGTCCGCAGATACGCAGTATTTT.